This T cell receptor beta chain was sequenced for a study of human T cells and chemical hapten exposure. Germline CDR1 SEHNR, CDR2 FQNEAQ (reference sequence). The length of the CDR3 is 19 residues. Losses at the gene ends were 0 bases for V and 1 base for J; bases not matched to a gene: 7. TCRdb fed the RACE reads into MiXCR, producing one record per CDR3 protein. The sample consists of about 140,000 distinct CDR3 sequences, over 9.5% of them appearing once. The sample's time point: patch test 2, 6 weeks after DPC sensitization. Treatment here: therapeutic diphenylcyclopropenone sensitization with weekly scalp DPC.

The TCR sequence derives from a woman aged 45-65 years with alopecia areata. Some clones in this sample may be carry-over from other donors' samples. The genes are TRBV7-9 and TRBJ2-1; 12 nucleotides align to TRBD2. This specimen was whole blood, taken in connection with sensitization to the hapten diphenylcyclopropenone (DPC). CDR3 protein: CASSLASSGRAGSYNEQFF. The CDR3 nucleotides read TGTGCCAGCAGCTTAGCGTCTAGCGGGAGGGCCGGGTCCTACAATGAGCAGTTCTTC.